This TCR beta chain emerged from a study of blood T cell repertoires in COVID-19. About the research overall: Samples taken during acute and convalescent COVID-19 were collected in the United States, Italy and Spain. The cDNA or gDNA used as material had been derived from T cells, B-cell-depleted T cells, or PBMCs.

TCRdb's copy holds only in-frame clones and misses some; the assay was immunoSEQ multiplex PCR. The sample lists around 190,000 clones, around 83% occurring once. Participants spanned ages about 18 to 89 years and resided in 20 to 30 US areas. V lost 3 bases and J lost 0, with 17 bases in between. This CDR3 is built from 17 residues. Germline V gene sequence: CDR1 GTSNPN, CDR2 SVGIG (reference sequence). The chain couples TRBV30 to TRBJ2-2, with a weak D call TRBD2 (7 bases). The sequenced sample consisted of PBMCs or T cells enriched from blood (not recorded which). The TCR comes from a woman in her forties in a cohort exposed to, infected with or recovered from COVID-19 (not recorded which). For the CDR3, the DNA is TGTGCCTGGAGCCGATGGGGGGGCTCAGCGAACACCGGGGAGCTGTTTTTT. This encodes CAWSRWGGSANTGELFF.